These 13 T cell receptor beta chains share one sample of origin, sequenced in a study of cytomegalovirus exposure and HLA in healthy donors. This PCR relied on a set of 60 Vbeta primers and 13 Jbeta primers. The data were produced by immunoSEQ multiplex PCR, yet TCRdb's version contains in-frame clones alone and is incomplete. Of approximately 95,000 clones in the sample, approximately 81% were seen once. The sequenced sample was PBMCs. These receptors were obtained from a woman aged 40 to 50 in good health and CMV-seropositive.

The chain links TRBV4-1 to TRBJ2-1; perhaps TRBD2 as D (5 bases). Per the germline V gene, CDR1 is MGHRA and CDR2 is YSYEKL. The V gene lost 0 bases and the J gene lost 5 bases, with 8 bases spanning the gap. The CDR3 consists of 14 residues. The CDR3 sequence is CASSQDSADNEQFF. In DNA form, the CDR3 reads TGCGCCAGCAGCCAAGATTCAGCGGACAATGAGCAGTTCTTC.

This clone has only a few counts. V usage is TRBV9 and J usage is TRBJ2-3; TRBD2 is a possible D gene (5 bases). Looked up from germline, CDR1 is SGDLS and CDR2 is YYNGEE. V was cut by 0 bases and J by 5 bases, with 13 bases left in between. CDR3 length: 15 residues. The CDR3 spells CASSVGASMKDTQYF. The CDR3 nucleotides are TGTGCCAGCAGCGTAGGAGCTAGCATGAAAGATACGCAGTATTTT.

The rearrangement joins TRBV19 to TRBJ1-5; TRBD1 matches at 10 bases. The V segment lost 10 bases and the J segment 4 bases; nucleotides outside the gene matches: 7. The CDR3 runs 14 residues. Germline V CDR1 and CDR2: LNHDA, SQIVND (reference sequence). The CDR3 bases are TGTGCCAATCCCGGGACAGGGGTTAATCAGCCCCAGCATTTT. Its protein product is CANPGTGVNQPQHF. Combining the CDR3 with reference TRBV19 and TRBJ1-5 gives the whole variable domain DGGITQSPKYLFRKEGQNVTLSCEQNLNHDAMYWYRQDPGQGLRLIYYSQIVNDFQKGDIAEGYSVSREKKESFPLTVTSAQKNPTAFYLCANPGTGVNQPQHFGDGTRLSIL.

Only a few counts were recorded for this clone. The gene calls are TRBV5-4 and TRBJ1-1; D unclear. With 0 bases removed from V and 3 bases from J, the gap between germline ends came to 6 bases. CDR1 and CDR2 (germline): SGHNT, YYREEE (reference sequence). The CDR3 loop spans 13 amino acids. CDR3 region: CASSLAVDTEAFF. For the CDR3, the DNA is TGTGCCAGCAGCTTGGCGGTGGACACTGAAGCTTTCTTT.

J is TRBJ2-3 and V is TRBV18; D unclear. Trimming took 3 bases from V and 5 from J, leaving 6 bases between them. This CDR3 is built from 12 residues. The V gene's germline CDR1 is KGHSH and CDR2 LQKENI. The CDR3 sequence: CASSPGIDTQYF. CDR3 nucleotides: TGTGCCAGCTCACCGGGCATAGATACGCAGTATTTT.

The chain couples TRBV7-9 to TRBJ1-3, with D possibly being TRBD1 (5 bases). V was trimmed by 5 bases and J by 2 bases, leaving 13 bases between them. This CDR3 contains 15 residues. The germline V gene has CDR1 SEHNR and CDR2 FQNEAQ (reference sequence). The CDR3 is CASSGGGGTGNTIYF. The CDR3 region has the DNA TGTGCCAGCAGCGGGGGTGGGGGGACTGGAAACACCATATATTTT.

V usage is TRBV27 and J usage is TRBJ1-1; the match to TRBD1 covers 7 bases. The CDR3 extends over 17 amino acids. V lost 0 bases and J lost 1; bases outside the gene matches: 8. The germline V gene has CDR1 MNHEY and CDR2 SMNVEV (reference sequence). In nucleotides, the CDR3 is TGTGCCAGCAGTTTATCGGGTCCGCAGGGGGGGAACACTGAAGCTTTCTTT. Amino acid sequence: CASSLSGPQGGNTEAFF.

As DNA, the CDR3 is TGTGCCAGCAGTGGACAGGGGCCGGCGGCCTCCTACAATGAGCAGTTCTTC. Its translation is CASSGQGPAASYNEQFF. The genes are TRBV6-1 and TRBJ2-1; 8 positions agree with TRBD1. V lost 4 bases to trimming and J lost 0 bases; unmatched junction nucleotides: 8. Germline CDR1 MNHNS, CDR2 SASEGT. This CDR3 is 17 amino acids long.

This clone appeared a single time. This rearrangement joins TRBV6-5 to TRBJ1-5; D is ambiguous. Germline CDR1 reads MNHEY; CDR2 reads SVGAGI. CDR3 size: 14 residues. V dropped 7 bases and J dropped 3 bases, with 13 bases sitting between them. CDR3 loop: CASNNGGVNQPQHF. CDR3 nucleotide sequence: TGTGCCAGCAACAACGGCGGGGTCAATCAGCCCCAGCATTTT.

This chain links TRBV15 with TRBJ1-1; D ambiguous. Germline assignment: CDR1 LNHNV and CDR2 YYDKDF (reference sequence). The CDR3 contains 14 residues. V lost 0 bases, J lost 1 base, and 6 bases lay in between. The CDR3 nucleotides read TGTGCCACCAGCAGAGATGGCTCGAACACTGAAGCTTTCTTT. Protein product: CATSRDGSNTEAFF.

The gene calls are TRBV29-1 and TRBJ1-4; D perhaps matches TRBD1 (5 bases). V was trimmed by 7 bases and J by 3 bases, leaving 9 bases between them. Germline loops: CDR1 SQVTM, CDR2 ANQGSEA. The CDR3 spans 12 residues. CDR3 DNA: TGCAGCGGGGGCCAGCCTAATGAAAAACTGTTTTTT. This sequence encodes CSGGQPNEKLFF.

This chain links TRBV19 with TRBJ2-5; maybe TRBD2 (5 bases). The CDR3 totals 13 residues. Trimming shortened V by 1 base and J by 3 bases, and 6 bases separated the two germline ends. The V gene's germline CDR1 is LNHDA and CDR2 SQIVND (reference sequence). Here the CDR3 reads CASSIGLKETQYF. CDR3 DNA sequence: TGTGCCAGTAGTATAGGACTAAAAGAGACCCAGTACTTC.

This chain connects TRBV4-1 to TRBJ2-1, with TRBD2 identical over 9 bases. The CDR3 length is 17 residues. Germline-derived CDR1 and CDR2 are MGHRA and YSYEKL. The V gene end was trimmed by 3 bases and the J gene end by 0 bases; junction bases not matched to a gene: 6. In nucleotides, the CDR3 is TGCGCCAGCAGCCAGGCGGGGGGGCCCAGCTCCTACAATGAGCAGTTCTTC. This codes for CASSQAGGPSSYNEQFF.